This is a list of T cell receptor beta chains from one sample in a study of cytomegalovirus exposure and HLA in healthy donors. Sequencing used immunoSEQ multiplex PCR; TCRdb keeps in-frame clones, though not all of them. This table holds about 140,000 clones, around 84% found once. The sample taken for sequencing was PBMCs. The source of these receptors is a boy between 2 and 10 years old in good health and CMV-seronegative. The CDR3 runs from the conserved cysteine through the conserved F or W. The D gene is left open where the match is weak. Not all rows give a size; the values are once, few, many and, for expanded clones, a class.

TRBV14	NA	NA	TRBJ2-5	CASSQDWEETQYF	TGTGCCAGCAGCCAAGATTGGGAGGAGACCCAGTACTTC
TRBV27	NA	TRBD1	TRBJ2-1	CASSEDRAVSNEQFF	TGTGCCAGCTCGGAGGACAGGGCGGTTAGCAATGAGCAGTTCTTC
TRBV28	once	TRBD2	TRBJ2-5	CASSAWVAGGSGETQYF	TGTGCCAGCAGTGCCTGGGTAGCGGGAGGCTCAGGGGAGACCCAGTACTTC
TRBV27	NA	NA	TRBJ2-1	CASSLSGLGRVNEQFF	TGTGCCAGCAGTTTATCGGGACTGGGAAGGGTAAATGAGCAGTTCTTC
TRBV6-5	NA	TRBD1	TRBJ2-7	CASSYFDRESHEQYF	TGTGCCAGCAGTTACTTCGACAGGGAGTCACACGAGCAGTACTTC
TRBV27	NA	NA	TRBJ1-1	CASSIQGRDTEALF	TGTGCCAGCAGTATACAGGGTCGGGACACTGAAGCTCTCTTT
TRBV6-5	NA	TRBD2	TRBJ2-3	CASGAGSYTDTQYF	TGTGCCAGCGGAGCGGGGAGCTACACAGATACGCAGTATTTT
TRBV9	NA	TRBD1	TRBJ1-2	CASSVVSTGDAYGYTF	TGTGCCAGCAGCGTAGTATCAACAGGGGACGCCTATGGCTACACCTTC
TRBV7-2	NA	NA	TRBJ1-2	CASSLISYSYGYTF	TGTGCCAGCAGCTTAATAAGTTATAGTTATGGCTACACCTTC
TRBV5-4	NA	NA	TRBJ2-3	CASSLAGSTDTQYF	TGTGCCAGCAGCTTGGCCGGTAGCACAGATACGCAGTATTTT
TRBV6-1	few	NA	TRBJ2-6	CASSVELSGANVLTF	TGTGCCAGCAGTGTCGAGCTCTCTGGGGCCAACGTCCTGACTTTC
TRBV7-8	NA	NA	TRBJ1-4	CASSLEVGGIEKLFF	TGTGCCAGCAGCTTAGAGGTTGGAGGGATTGAAAAACTGTTTTTT
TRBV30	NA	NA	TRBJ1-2	CAWGTLGNFYGYTF	TGTGCCTGGGGGACATTGGGGAATTTCTATGGCTACACCTTC
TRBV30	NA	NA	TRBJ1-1	CAWTQVEAFF	TGTGCCTGGACACAAGTTGAAGCTTTCTTT